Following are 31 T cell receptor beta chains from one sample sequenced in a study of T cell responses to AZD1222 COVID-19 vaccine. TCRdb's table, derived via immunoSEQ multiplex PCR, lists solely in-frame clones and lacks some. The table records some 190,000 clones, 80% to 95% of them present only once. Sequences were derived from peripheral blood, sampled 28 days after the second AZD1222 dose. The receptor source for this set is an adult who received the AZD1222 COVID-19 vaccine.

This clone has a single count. CDR3 protein: CASSERGGGKLFF. The CDR3 coding sequence is TGTGCCAGCAGTGAGAGGGGCGGTGGAAAACTGTTTTTT. V gene TRBV6-4 combines with J gene TRBJ1-4; perhaps TRBD1 as D (5 bases). V was cut by 3 bases and J by 10 bases, with 12 bases left in between. The germline CDR1 and CDR2 sequences are MRHNA and SNTAGT. The CDR3 runs to 13 residues.

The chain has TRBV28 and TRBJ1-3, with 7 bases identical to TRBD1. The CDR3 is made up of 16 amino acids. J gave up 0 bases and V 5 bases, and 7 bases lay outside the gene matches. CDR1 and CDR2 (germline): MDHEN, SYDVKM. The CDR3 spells CASSGQVMRSGNTIYF. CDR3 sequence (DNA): TGTGCCAGCAGTGGACAGGTGATGCGCTCTGGAAACACCATATATTTT.

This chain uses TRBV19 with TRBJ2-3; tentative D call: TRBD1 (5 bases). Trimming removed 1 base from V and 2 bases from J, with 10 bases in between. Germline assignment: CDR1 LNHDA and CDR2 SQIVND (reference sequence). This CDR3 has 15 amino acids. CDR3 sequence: CASSIGVGLTDTQYF. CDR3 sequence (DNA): TGTGCCAGTAGTATAGGAGTGGGGCTCACAGATACGCAGTATTTT.

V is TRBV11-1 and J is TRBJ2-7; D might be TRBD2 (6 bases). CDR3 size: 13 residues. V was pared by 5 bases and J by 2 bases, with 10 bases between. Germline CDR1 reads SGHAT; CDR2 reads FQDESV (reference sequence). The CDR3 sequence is CASSRRDTYEQYF. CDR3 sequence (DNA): TGTGCCAGCAGCAGGCGGGATACCTACGAGCAGTACTTC.

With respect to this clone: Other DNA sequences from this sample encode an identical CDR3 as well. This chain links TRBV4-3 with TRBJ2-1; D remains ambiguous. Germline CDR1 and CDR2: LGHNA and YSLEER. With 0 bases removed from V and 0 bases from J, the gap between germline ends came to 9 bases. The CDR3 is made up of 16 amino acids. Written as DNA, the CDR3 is TGCGCCAGCAGCCAAGACGGCGGTAGCTCCTACAATGAGCAGTTCTTC. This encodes CASSQDGGSSYNEQFF.

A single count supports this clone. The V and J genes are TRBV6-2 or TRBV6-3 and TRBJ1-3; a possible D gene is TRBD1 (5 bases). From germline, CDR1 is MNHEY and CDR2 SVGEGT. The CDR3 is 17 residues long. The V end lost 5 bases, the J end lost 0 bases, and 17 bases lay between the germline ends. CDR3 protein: CASSLPRGGYSGNTIYF. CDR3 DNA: TGTGCCAGCAGTCTCCCCCGGGGGGGATACTCTGGAAACACCATATATTTT.

The CDR3 DNA is TGCAGTGCTAGTCCTATAGCAGGGAGCTCCTATAATTCACCCCTCCACTTT. This gives the protein CSASPIAGSSYNSPLHF. The rearrangement uses TRBV20-1 and TRBJ1-6; tentative D call: TRBD1 (5 bases). The CDR3 loop spans 17 amino acids. CDR1 and CDR2 (germline): DFQATT, SNEGSKA (reference sequence). The germline V and J ends were trimmed by 3 bases and 0 bases, with 15 bases remaining between them.

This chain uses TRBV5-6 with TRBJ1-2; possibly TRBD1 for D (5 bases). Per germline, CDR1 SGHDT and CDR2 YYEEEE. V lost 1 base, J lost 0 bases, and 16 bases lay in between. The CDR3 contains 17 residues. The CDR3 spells CASSLRPGRASNYGYTF. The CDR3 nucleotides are TGTGCCAGCAGCTTGAGGCCAGGGCGAGCCTCTAACTATGGCTACACCTTC.

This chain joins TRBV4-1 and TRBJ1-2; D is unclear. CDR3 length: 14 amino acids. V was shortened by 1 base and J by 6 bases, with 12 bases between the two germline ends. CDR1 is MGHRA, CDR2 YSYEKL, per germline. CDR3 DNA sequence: TGCGCCAGCAGCCAAGTGGGCAGGATAGATGGCTACACCTTC. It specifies CASSQVGRIDGYTF.

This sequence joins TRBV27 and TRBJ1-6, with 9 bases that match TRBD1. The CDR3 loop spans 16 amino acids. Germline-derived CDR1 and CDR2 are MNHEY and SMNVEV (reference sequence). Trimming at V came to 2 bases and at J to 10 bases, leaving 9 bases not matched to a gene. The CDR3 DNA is TGTGCCAGCAGTTTAAGGTCTGGGACAGGGAGGTCACCCCTCCACTTT. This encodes CASSLRSGTGRSPLHF.

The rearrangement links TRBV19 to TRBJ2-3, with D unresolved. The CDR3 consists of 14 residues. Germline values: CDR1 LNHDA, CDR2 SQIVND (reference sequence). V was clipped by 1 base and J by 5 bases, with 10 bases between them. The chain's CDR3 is CASSIAPNGDTQYF. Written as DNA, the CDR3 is TGTGCCAGTAGTATAGCACCTAATGGAGATACGCAGTATTTT.

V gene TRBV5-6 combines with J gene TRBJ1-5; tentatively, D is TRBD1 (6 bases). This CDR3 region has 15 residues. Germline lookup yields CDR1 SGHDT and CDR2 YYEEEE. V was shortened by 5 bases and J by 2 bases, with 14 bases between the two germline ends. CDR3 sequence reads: CASSSAQGGNQPQHF. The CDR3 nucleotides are TGTGCCAGCAGTTCAGCACAGGGTGGCAATCAGCCCCAGCATTTT.

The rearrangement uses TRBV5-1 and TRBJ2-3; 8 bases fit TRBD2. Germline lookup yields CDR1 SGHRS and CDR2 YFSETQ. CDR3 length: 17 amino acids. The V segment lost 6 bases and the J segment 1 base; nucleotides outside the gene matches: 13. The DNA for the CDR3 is TGCGCCAGCATCGGGGAAAGCGGGAGACGTGGCACAGATACGCAGTATTTT. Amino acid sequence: CASIGESGRRGTDTQYF.

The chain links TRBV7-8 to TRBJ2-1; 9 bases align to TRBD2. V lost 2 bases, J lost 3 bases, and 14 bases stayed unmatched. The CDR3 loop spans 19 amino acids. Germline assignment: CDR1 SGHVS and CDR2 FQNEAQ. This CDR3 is CASSLKRWYSSGNYNEQFF. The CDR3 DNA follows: TGTGCCAGCAGCTTAAAGCGGTGGTATTCTAGCGGGAACTACAATGAGCAGTTCTTC.

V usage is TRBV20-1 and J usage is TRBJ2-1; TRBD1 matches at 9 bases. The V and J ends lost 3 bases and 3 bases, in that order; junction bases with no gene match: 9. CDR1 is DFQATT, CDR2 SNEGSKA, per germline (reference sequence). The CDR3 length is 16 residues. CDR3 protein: CSASPFDRGYYNEQFF. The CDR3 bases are TGCAGTGCTAGTCCCTTTGACAGGGGGTACTACAATGAGCAGTTCTTC.

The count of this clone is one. CDR3 bases: TGTGCCAGCAGCCAAGCGGTGTCCAATGAAAAACTGTTTTTT. This translates into CASSQAVSNEKLFF. The genes are TRBV3-1 (or the pseudogene TRBV3-2) and TRBJ1-4; D remains unclear. Trimming took off 1 base at V and 5 bases at J, with 8 bases between the two ends. CDR3 length: 14 residues. The germline V gene encodes CDR1 LGHDT and CDR2 YNNKEL (reference sequence).

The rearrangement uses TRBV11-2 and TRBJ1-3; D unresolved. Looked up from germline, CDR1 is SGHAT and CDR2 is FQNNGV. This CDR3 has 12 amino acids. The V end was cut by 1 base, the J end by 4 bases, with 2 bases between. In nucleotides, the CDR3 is TGTGCCAGCAGCTTAGGGGGAAACACCATATATTTT. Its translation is CASSLGGNTIYF.

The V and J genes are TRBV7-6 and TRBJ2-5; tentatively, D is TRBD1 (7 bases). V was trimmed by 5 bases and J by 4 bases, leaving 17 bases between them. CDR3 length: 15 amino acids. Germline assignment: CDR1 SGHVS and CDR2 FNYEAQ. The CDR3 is CASSPSQGGGETQYF. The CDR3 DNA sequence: TGTGCCAGCAGCCCCTCCCAGGGGGGAGGAGAGACCCAGTACTTC.

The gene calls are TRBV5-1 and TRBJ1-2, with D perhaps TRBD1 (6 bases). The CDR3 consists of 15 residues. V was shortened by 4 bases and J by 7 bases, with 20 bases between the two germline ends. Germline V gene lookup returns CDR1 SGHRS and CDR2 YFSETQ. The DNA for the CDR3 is TGCGCCAGCAGCGACGACCCGGGACACCGGGGTGGCTACACCTTC. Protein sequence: CASSDDPGHRGGYTF.

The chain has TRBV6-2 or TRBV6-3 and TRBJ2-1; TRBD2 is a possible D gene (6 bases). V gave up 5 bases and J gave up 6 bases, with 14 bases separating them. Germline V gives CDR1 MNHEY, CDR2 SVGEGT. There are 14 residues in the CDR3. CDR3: CASSPPGGPNEQFF. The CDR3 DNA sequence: TGTGCCAGCAGTCCCCCCGGGGGTCCCAATGAGCAGTTCTTC.

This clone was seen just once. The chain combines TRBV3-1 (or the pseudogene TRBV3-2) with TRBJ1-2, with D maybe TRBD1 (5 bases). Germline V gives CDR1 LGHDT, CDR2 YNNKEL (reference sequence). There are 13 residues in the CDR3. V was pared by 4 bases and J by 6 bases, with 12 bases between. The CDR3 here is CASSLQGQDGYTF. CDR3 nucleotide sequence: TGTGCCAGCAGCCTTCAGGGTCAGGATGGCTACACCTTC.

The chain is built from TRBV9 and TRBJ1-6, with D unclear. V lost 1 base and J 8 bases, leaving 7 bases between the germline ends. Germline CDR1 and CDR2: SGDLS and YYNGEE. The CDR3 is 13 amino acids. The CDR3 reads CASSVQVDSPLHF. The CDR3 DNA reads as TGTGCCAGCAGCGTACAGGTTGATTCACCCCTCCACTTT.

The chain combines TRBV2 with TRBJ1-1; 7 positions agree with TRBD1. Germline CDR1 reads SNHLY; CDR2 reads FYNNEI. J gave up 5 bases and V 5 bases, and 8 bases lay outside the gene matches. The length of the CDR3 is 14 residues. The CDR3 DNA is TGTGCCAGCAGTCCTCGGCCAGGGGGAACTGAAGCTTTCTTT. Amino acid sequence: CASSPRPGGTEAFF.

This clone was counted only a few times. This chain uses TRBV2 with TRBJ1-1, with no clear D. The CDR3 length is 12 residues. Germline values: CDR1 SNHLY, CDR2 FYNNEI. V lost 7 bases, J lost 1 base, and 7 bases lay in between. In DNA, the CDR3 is TGTGCCAGCACTGACGGGAACACTGAAGCTTTCTTT. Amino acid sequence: CASTDGNTEAFF.

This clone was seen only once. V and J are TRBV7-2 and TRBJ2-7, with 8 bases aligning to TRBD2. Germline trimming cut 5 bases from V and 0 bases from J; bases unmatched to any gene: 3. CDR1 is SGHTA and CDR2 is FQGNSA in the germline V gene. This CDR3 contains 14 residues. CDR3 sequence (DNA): TGTGCCAGCAGCCTCGGGGGGGCCTCCTACGAGCAGTACTTC. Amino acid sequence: CASSLGGASYEQYF.

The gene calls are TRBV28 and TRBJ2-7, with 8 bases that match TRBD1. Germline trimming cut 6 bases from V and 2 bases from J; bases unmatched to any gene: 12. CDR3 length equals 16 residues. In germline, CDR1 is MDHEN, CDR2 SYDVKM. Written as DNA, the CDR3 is TGTGCCAGCAGCCACAACAGGGGGGTAATCCCCTACGAGCAGTACTTC. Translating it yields CASSHNRGVIPYEQYF.

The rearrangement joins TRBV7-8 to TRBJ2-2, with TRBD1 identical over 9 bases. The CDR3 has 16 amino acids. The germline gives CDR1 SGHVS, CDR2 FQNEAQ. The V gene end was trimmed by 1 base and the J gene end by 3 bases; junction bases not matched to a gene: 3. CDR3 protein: CASSLVGTGHTGELFF. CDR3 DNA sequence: TGTGCCAGCAGCTTAGTGGGGACAGGGCACACCGGGGAGCTGTTTTTT. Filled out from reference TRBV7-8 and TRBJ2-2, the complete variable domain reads GAGVSQSPRYKVAKRGQDVALRCDPISGHVSLFWYQQALGQGPEFLTYFQNEAQLDKSGLPSDRFFAERPEGSVSTLKIQRTQQEDSAVYLCASSLVGTGHTGELFFGEGSRLTVL.

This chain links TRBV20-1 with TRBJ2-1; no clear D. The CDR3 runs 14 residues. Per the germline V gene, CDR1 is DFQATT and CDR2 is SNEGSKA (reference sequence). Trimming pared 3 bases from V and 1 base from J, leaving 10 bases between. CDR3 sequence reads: CSASYGGSYNEQFF. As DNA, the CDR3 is TGCAGTGCTAGTTACGGCGGATCCTACAATGAGCAGTTCTTC.

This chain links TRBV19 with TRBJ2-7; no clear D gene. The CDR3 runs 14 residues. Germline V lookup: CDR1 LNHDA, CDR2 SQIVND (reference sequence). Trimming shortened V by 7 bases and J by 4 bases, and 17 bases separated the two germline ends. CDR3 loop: CASNERETAYEQYF. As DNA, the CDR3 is TGTGCCAGTAATGAACGCGAAACGGCTTACGAGCAGTACTTC.

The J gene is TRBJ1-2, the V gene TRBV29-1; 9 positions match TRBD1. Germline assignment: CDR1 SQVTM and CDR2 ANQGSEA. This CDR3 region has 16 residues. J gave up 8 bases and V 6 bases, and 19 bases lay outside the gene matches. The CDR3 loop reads CSVPEGPGQGMIGYTF. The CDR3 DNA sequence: TGCAGCGTCCCCGAGGGGCCGGGACAGGGAATGATCGGCTACACCTTC.

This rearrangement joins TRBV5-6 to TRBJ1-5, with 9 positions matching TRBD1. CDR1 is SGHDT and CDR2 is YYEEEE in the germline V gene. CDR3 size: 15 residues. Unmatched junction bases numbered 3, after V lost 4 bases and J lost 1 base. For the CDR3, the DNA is TGTGCCAGCAGCGGAGGGACAGGGAGCAATCAGCCCCAGCATTTT. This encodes CASSGGTGSNQPQHF. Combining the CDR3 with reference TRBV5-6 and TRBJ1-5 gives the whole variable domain DAGVTQSPTHLIKTRGQQVTLRCSPKSGHDTVSWYQQALGQGPQFIFQYYEEEERQRGNFPDRFSGHQFPNYSSELNVNALLLGDSALYLCASSGGTGSNQPQHFGDGTRLSIL.